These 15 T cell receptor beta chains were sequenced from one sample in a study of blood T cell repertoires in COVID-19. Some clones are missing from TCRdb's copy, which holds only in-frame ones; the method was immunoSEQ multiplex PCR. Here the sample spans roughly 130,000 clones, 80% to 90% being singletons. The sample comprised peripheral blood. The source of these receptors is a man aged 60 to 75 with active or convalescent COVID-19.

CDR3 loop: CASSGQPSIAEAFF. CDR3 bases: TGTGCCAGCTCAGGACAGCCTTCTATCGCTGAAGCTTTCTTT. The chain is built from TRBV18 and TRBJ1-1, with D perhaps TRBD1 (6 bases). CDR1 KGHSH and CDR2 LQKENI come from the germline V gene. The V and J ends lost 5 bases and 6 bases respectively, with 16 bases between them. CDR3 length: 14 residues.

CDR3 sequence: CASSESGVANSPLHF. Written as DNA, the CDR3 is TGTGCCAGCAGTGAATCGGGGGTAGCTAATTCACCCCTCCACTTT. This chain connects TRBV2 to TRBJ1-6, with D tentatively TRBD1 (5 bases). The CDR3 has 15 residues. From germline, CDR1 is SNHLY and CDR2 FYNNEI. With 2 bases removed from V and 6 bases from J, the gap between germline ends came to 11 bases.

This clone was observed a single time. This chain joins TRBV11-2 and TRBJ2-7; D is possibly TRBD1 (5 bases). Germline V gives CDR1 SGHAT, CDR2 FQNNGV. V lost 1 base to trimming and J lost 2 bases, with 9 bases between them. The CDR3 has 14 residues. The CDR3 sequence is CASSLGAGPYEQYF. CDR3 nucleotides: TGTGCCAGCAGCTTAGGGGCAGGGCCCTACGAGCAGTACTTC.

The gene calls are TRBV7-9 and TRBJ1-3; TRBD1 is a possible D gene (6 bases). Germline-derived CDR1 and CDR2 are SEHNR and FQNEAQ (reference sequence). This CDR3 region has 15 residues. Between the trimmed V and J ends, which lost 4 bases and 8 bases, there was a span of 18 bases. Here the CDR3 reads CASSSLQGAEHTIYF. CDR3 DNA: TGTGCCAGCAGCTCCCTACAGGGCGCCGAACACACCATATATTTT. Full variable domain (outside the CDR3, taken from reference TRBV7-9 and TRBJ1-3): DTGVSQNPRHKITKRGQNVTFRCDPISEHNRLYWYRQTLGQGPEFLTYFQNEAQLEKSRLLSDRFSAERPKGSFSTLEIQRTEQGDSAMYLCASSSLQGAEHTIYFGEGSWLTVV.

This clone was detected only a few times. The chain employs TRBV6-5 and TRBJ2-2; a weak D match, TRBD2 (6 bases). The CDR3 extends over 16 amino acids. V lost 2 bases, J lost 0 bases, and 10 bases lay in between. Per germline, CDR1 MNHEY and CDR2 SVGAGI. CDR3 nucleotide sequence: TGTGCCAGCAGTTACGGGACTTTCGCGAACACCGGGGAGCTGTTTTTT. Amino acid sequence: CASSYGTFANTGELFF.

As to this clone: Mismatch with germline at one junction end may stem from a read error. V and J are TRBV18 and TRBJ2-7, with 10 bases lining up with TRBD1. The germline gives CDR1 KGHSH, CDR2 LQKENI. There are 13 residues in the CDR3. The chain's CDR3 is CASSPGTGDTKDF. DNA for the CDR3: TGTGCCAGCTCACCAGGGACAGGGGATACGAAGGACTTC.

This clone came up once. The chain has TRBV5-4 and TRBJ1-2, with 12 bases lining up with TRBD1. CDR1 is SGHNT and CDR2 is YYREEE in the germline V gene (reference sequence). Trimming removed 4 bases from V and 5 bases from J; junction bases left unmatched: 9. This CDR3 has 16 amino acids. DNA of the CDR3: TGTGCCAGCAGCCGTCCCGGGACAGGGGGCGTTTATGGCTACACCTTC. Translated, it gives CASSRPGTGGVYGYTF.

CDR3 sequence: CASSLDRAKPQHF. The CDR3 coding sequence is TGTGCCAGCAGCTTAGACAGGGCAAAACCCCAGCATTTT. The rearrangement links TRBV7-8 to TRBJ1-5; weak D call: TRBD1 (6 bases). Germline values: CDR1 SGHVS, CDR2 FQNEAQ. CDR3 length: 13 amino acids. V lost 1 base and J 10 bases, leaving 11 bases between the germline ends.

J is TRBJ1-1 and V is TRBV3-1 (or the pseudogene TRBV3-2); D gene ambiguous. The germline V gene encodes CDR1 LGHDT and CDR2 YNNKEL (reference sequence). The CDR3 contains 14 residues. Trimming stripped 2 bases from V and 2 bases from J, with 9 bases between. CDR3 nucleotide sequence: TGTGCCAGCAGCCAACCGGGATATAACACTGAAGCTTTCTTT. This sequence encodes CASSQPGYNTEAFF.

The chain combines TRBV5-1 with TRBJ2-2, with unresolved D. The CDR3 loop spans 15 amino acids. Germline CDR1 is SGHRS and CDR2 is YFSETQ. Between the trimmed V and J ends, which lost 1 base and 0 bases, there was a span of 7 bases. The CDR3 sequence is CASSLSLTNTGELFF. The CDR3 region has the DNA TGCGCCAGCAGCTTGTCTCTAACGAACACCGGGGAGCTGTTTTTT.

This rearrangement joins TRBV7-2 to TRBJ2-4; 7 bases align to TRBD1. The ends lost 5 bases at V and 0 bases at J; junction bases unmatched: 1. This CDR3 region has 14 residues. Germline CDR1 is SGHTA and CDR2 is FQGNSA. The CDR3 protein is CASSDRVAKNIQYF. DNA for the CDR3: TGTGCCAGCAGCGACAGGGTAGCCAAAAACATTCAGTACTTC.

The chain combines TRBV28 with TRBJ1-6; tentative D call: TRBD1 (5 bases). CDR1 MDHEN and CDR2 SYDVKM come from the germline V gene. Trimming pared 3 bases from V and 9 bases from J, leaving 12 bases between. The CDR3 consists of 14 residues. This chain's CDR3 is CASSFGRGGSPLHF. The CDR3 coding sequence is TGTGCCAGCAGTTTCGGCCGGGGGGGTTCACCCCTCCACTTT.

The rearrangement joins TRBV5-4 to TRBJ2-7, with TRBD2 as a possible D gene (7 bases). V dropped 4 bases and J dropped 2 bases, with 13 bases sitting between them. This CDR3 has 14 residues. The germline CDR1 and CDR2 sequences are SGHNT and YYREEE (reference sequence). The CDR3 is CASSPGGSTYEQYF. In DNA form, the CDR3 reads TGTGCCAGCAGCCCGGGGGGCAGCACCTACGAGCAGTACTTC.

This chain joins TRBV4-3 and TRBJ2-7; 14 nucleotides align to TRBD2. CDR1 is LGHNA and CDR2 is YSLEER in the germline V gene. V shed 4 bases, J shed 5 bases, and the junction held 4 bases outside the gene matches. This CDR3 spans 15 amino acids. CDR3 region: CASSPGTSGRNEQYF. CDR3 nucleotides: TGCGCCAGCAGCCCGGGGACTAGCGGGAGAAACGAGCAGTACTTC.

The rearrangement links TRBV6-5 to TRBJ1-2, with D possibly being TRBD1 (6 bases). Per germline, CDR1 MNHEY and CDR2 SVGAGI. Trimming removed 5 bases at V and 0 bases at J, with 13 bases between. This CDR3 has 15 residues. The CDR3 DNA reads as TGTGCCAGCAGTCAGAGGGGGTCAGCTAACTATGGCTACACCTTC. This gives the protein CASSQRGSANYGYTF.